These 5 T cell receptor beta chains came from one sample sequenced in a study of T cell clonality in common variable immunodeficiency. Broader study findings: Fewer deletions and N-nucleotide insertions were reportedly seen in common variable immunodeficiency TCR beta sequences.

This table comes from immunoSEQ multiplex PCR, and its TCRdb copy is limited to in-frame clones, with some not included. This sample has tens of thousands of clones, each found more than once. Their antigens are not known. The sample comprised peripheral blood mononuclear cells. These receptors were taken from a human donor with common variable immunodeficiency.

This clone was counted at least ten times. The DNA ends 3 residues before the CDR3 does, and the rest of the CDR3 is filled in from the germline J gene. This chain joins TRBV10-3 and TRBJ2-3; 13 bases are a match to TRBD2. Germline CDR1 reads ENHRY; CDR2 reads SYGVKD. This CDR3 is built from 16 residues. Trimming removed 2 bases from V and 3 bases from J; junction bases left unmatched: 2. CDR3 bases read: TGTGCCATCAGTGAGGCACTAGCGGGAGGGACAGATACG. Its translation is CAISEALAGGTDT. The whole CDR3 region reads CAISEALAGGTDTQYF.

With respect to this clone: The read ends 3 residues shy of where the CDR3 ends; the end is completed using the germline J gene. The chain recombines TRBV7-6 with TRBJ2-1, with 16 nucleotides matching TRBD2. Germline V lookup: CDR1 SGHVS, CDR2 FNYEAQ. Unmatched junction bases numbered 7, after V lost 1 base and J lost 7 bases. The CDR3 totals 18 residues. The CDR3 bases that were read are TGTGCCAGCAGCTTAGTTGGTGGGACTAGCGGGAGGGTGAATGAG. Amino acid sequence: CASSLVGGTSGRVNE. Given in full, the CDR3 is CASSLVGGTSGRVNEQFF.

This clone was picked up many times. Read coverage stops 3 residues before the CDR3 terminus; the germline J gene supplies the remainder. The J gene is TRBJ2-3, the V gene TRBV18; D might be TRBD2 (6 bases). The CDR3 contains 15 residues. Germline assignment: CDR1 KGHSH and CDR2 LQKENI. The ends were cut back, 5 bases at V and 2 bases at J, with 14 bases in the middle. The covered CDR3 bases are TGTGCCAGCTCATTTGGACTATCTGCCACAGATACG. Translation: CASSFGLSATDT. The full CDR3 is CASSFGLSATDTQYF.

Note on this clone: The read ends 3 residues before the CDR3 terminus; that terminus is restored from the germline J gene. V gene TRBV5-1 combines with J gene TRBJ2-7; TRBD2 matches 10 bases. The CDR3 is 18 amino acids. V was pared by 0 bases and J by 0 bases, with 9 bases of the junction left unmatched. Germline V gives CDR1 SGHRS, CDR2 YFSETQ. Incomplete CDR3 DNA: TGCGCCAGCAGCTTGGCGCCTAGCGGGAGCGAACTCTCCTACGAG. Translating it yields CASSLAPSGSELSYE. The entire CDR3 is CASSLAPSGSELSYEQYF.

Comments on this clone: The CDR3 end lies 3 residues beyond the end of the read and is filled in from the germline J gene. The chain has TRBV5-1 and TRBJ2-7, with D perhaps matching TRBD2 (6 bases). The CDR3 runs 13 residues. V lost 0 bases, J lost 2 bases, and 6 bases lay in between. In germline, CDR1 is SGHRS, CDR2 YFSETQ. The covered CDR3 bases are TGCGCCAGCAGCTTGGGCGGGACCTACGAG. Translated: CASSLGGTYE. The entire CDR3 reads CASSLGGTYEQYF.